This is a list of T cell receptor beta chains from one sample in a study of cytomegalovirus exposure and HLA in healthy donors. Sequencing was performed with immunoSEQ multiplex PCR; in TCRdb, only in-frame clones are kept and a portion is missing. The table lists about 83,000 clones, 70% to 75% of them singletons. Specimen: PBMCs. The receptors originated from a man aged 55-75 years in good health and CMV-seronegative. Each CDR3 is given with its conserved first and last residue. The D gene is left open where the match is weak. Clone sizes are given selectively: once, few, many, or a class where the clone is expanded.

TRBD1	TRBV2	TRBJ2-1	NA	TGTGCCAGCTATGACAGGGAACCCTACAATGAGCAGTTCTTC	CASYDREPYNEQFF
TRBD1	TRBV5-5	TRBJ1-2	once	TGTGCCAGCAGCCCGGGAGGGACAGGGGTCTCAGGCTACACCTTC	CASSPGGTGVSGYTF
NA	TRBV6-5	TRBJ1-1	NA	TGTGCCAGCAGTTACTTGCGGGGGGGGACTGAAGCTTTCTTT	CASSYLRGGTEAFF
NA	TRBV5-1	TRBJ2-2	NA	TGCGCCAGCAGCTTGGGCAGGACGAACACCGGGGAGCTGTTTTTT	CASSLGRTNTGELFF
NA	TRBV11-1	TRBJ2-3	NA	TGTGCCAGCAGCTTAGGACAGACTACGCAGTATTTT	CASSLGQTTQYF
NA	TRBV9	TRBJ1-1	NA	TGTGCCAGCAGCGTAGGGTCAGGGAACACTGAAGCTTTCTTT	CASSVGSGNTEAFF
NA	TRBV21-1	TRBJ1-3	NA	TGTGCCAGCACCGAAACCAGACTCTCTGGAAACACCATATATTTT	CASTETRLSGNTIYF
TRBD2	TRBV7-8	TRBJ2-2	NA	TGTGCCAGCAGCTCAAGCGGGGGGGGGACCGGGGAGCTGTTTTTT	CASSSSGGGTGELFF
NA	TRBV2	TRBJ2-4	NA	TGTGCCAGCAGGGGGTTGGCCGGGGACATTCAGTACTTC	CASRGLAGDIQYF
NA	TRBV27	TRBJ1-5	NA	TGTGCCAGCAGTTTAGGGGGGGGCTTAGGTCAGCCCCAGCATTTT	CASSLGGGLGQPQHF
NA	TRBV9	TRBJ1-5	NA	TGTGCCAGCAGCGCGCGAGGCAGCAATCAGCCCCAGCATTTT	CASSARGSNQPQHF
NA	TRBV5-6	TRBJ2-7	NA	TGTGCCAGCAGCTTGGGCGGGGGCCACGAGCAGTACTTC	CASSLGGGHEQYF
TRBD2	TRBV19	TRBJ2-1	NA	TGTGCCAGTAGTGTAACTAGCGGGGGGTGGAACAGGAATGAGCAGTTCTTC	CASSVTSGGWNRNEQFF
NA	TRBV21-1	TRBJ1-5	NA	TGTGCCAGCAGCAAAGGGTGTTTGGCCCCGGCCGGGAGGGCCCAGCATTTT	CASSKGCLAPAGRAQHF
TRBD2	TRBV2	TRBJ2-2	NA	TGTGCCAGCACCCCTGTCCGGGGGGTCGGCGGGGAGCTGTTTTTT	CASTPVRGVGGELFF
NA	TRBV5-1	TRBJ1-1	NA	TGCGCCAGCAGCTCTGGGCAGACCGGGGGCACTGAAGCTTTCTTT	CASSSGQTGGTEAFF